These 17 T cell receptor beta chains came from one sample sequenced in a study of breast tumors, draining lymph nodes, adjacent tissues. Breast cancer patients provided tissue from their axillary draining lymph nodes. A single record per CDR3 protein comes from TCRdb applying MiXCR to the multiplex PCR reads. The sample records some 250,000 distinct CDR3 sequences, 30% to 35% being singletons. What was sequenced was axillary lymph node tissue. Every receptor here comes from a female donor with breast cancer. Some clones in this sample may be carry-over from other donors' samples.

CDR3 DNA: TGCAGTATAGGACCAGATACGCAGTATTTT. Amino acid sequence: CSIGPDTQYF. The chain carries TRBV29-1 and TRBJ2-3; no firm D call. Germline assignment: CDR1 SQVTM and CDR2 ANQGSEA. The CDR3 is 10 residues long.

This clonotype has a single count. In DNA, the CDR3 is TGTGCCAGCGGTTCCTTCAGGGTTGGCGATCAGCCCCAGCATTTT. It encodes CASGSFRVGDQPQHF. V usage is TRBV6-2 or TRBV6-3 and J usage is TRBJ1-5; tentatively, D is TRBD1 (5 bases). Per the germline V gene, CDR1 is MNHEY and CDR2 is SVGEGT. This CDR3 is built from 15 residues. V shed 8 bases and J shed 5 bases, with 19 bases lying between them.

For this clonotype: In this CDR3 the conserved last residue, phenylalanine or tryptophan, is missing, so a read error is likely. This rearrangement joins TRBV7-6 to TRBJ2-5, with D perhaps given as TRBD1 or TRBD2 (5 bases each). The CDR3 contains 14 residues. Trimming removed 8 bases at V and 5 bases at J, with 18 bases between. Germline assignment: CDR1 SGHVS and CDR2 FNYEAQ. CDR3 sequence reads: CASGPIDGTETQYL. The CDR3 coding sequence is TGTGCCAGCGGCCCCATCGACGGGACGGAGACCCAGTACCTC.

This clonotype was found many times. The V and J genes are TRBV6-1 and TRBJ2-7; maybe TRBD1 (5 bases). Germline values: CDR1 MNHNS, CDR2 SASEGT. This CDR3 has 15 residues. Trimming took off 6 bases at V and 3 bases at J, with 18 bases between the two ends. In nucleotides, the CDR3 is TGTGCCAGCAGCTTTGTAGACAGACAAAACTACGAGCAGTACTTC. Protein product: CASSFVDRQNYEQYF.

This clonotype was counted many times. This chain links TRBV7-2 with TRBJ2-1; D remains ambiguous. Trimming took 8 bases from V and 12 from J, leaving 8 bases between them. CDR3 length: 9 residues. Germline V gene sequence: CDR1 SGHTA, CDR2 FQGNSA. DNA for the CDR3: TGTGCCAGCGGTCCGACGCAGTTCTTC. Translating gives CASGPTQFF.

This clonotype has only a few counts. The V and J genes are TRBV5-1 and TRBJ2-1, with 8 positions matching TRBD2. The length of the CDR3 is 17 residues. The J segment lost 3 bases and the V segment lost 1 base, leaving 9 bases of the junction unmatched. Germline values: CDR1 SGHRS, CDR2 YFSETQ. The CDR3, as DNA: TGCGCCAGCAGCTTGCCACTACTAGCGGACCTCTACAATGAGCAGTTCTTC. Translating gives CASSLPLLADLYNEQFF. Full variable domain (missing parts from reference TRBV5-1 and TRBJ2-1): KAGVTQTPRYLIKTRGQQVTLSCSPISGHRSVSWYQQTPGQGLQFLFEYFSETQRNKGNFPGRFSGRQFSNSRSEMNVSTLELGDSALYLCASSLPLLADLYNEQFFGPGTRLTVL.

This clonotype was counted many times. This chain joins TRBV20-1 and TRBJ2-1, with 14 nucleotides matching TRBD2. Germline V gene sequence: CDR1 DFQATT, CDR2 SNEGSKA (reference sequence). The CDR3 totals 15 residues. V gave up 1 base and J gave up 9 bases; unmatched junction bases: 5. The CDR3 spells CSARVGLAGGIEQFF. The DNA for the CDR3 is TGCAGTGCTAGAGTAGGACTAGCGGGAGGAATTGAGCAGTTCTTC.

This chain joins TRBV15 and TRBJ2-2; 7 bases fit TRBD2. V dropped 4 bases and J dropped 4; count of bases not matched to a gene: 9. Germline V gene sequence: CDR1 LNHNV, CDR2 YYDKDF (reference sequence). There are 16 residues in the CDR3. CDR3: CATSILRERGTGELFF. DNA of the CDR3: TGTGCCACCAGCATACTCCGGGAGCGGGGCACCGGGGAGCTGTTTTTT.

Regarding this clonotype: This sequence may be a read error, since a much larger clone differs from it by one base. The rearrangement joins TRBV20-1 to TRBJ2-1, with a possible D match to TRBD2 (5 bases). The CDR3 has 11 amino acids. The germline V gene encodes CDR1 DFQATT and CDR2 SNEGSKA (reference sequence). CDR3 bases: TGCAGTGCTAGATTCGGGGATGAGCAGTCCTTC. Translated: CSARFGDEQSF.

The chain has TRBV2 and TRBJ2-1; D is perhaps TRBD2 (6 bases). Germline CDR1 SNHLY, CDR2 FYNNEI. This CDR3 comprises 18 residues. Trimming took off 8 bases at V and 5 bases at J, with 28 bases between the two ends. CDR3 sequence: CASERGGALSSGNNEQFF. The CDR3 coding sequence is TGTGCCAGCGAAAGGGGCGGGGCTCTGAGCTCTGGAAACAATGAGCAGTTCTTC.

As regards this clonotype: This sequence may be a read error, since a much larger clone differs from it by one base. The genes are TRBV5-4 and TRBJ1-4, with TRBD1 matching 8 bases. Germline V CDR1 and CDR2: SGHNT, YYREEE (reference sequence). There are 16 residues in the CDR3. V gave up 3 bases and J gave up 8 bases; unmatched junction bases: 12. The CDR3 nucleotides read TGTGCCAGCAGCTCGTTGGGACAGGTGCTCGGGGAAAAACTGTTTTTT. Translation: CASSSLGQVLGEKLFF.

This clonotype appeared many times. At one of its ends the junction is not consistent with the germline gene, which may arise from a read error. The chain combines TRBV7-2 with TRBJ1-2, with 7 bases fitting TRBD1. Germline assignment: CDR1 SGHTA and CDR2 FQGNSA. This CDR3 is built from 15 residues. CDR3 residues: CASSLDGRGQYGYPF. The DNA of the CDR3 is TGTGCCAGCAGCTTAGATGGGAGGGGGCAATATGGCTACCCCTTC. The entire variable domain, with the rest obtained from reference TRBV7-2 and TRBJ1-2, is as follows: GAGVSQSPSNKVTEKGKDVELRCDPISGHTALYWYRQSLGQGLEFLIYFQGNSAPDKSGLPSDRFSAERTGGSVSTLTIQRTQQEDSAVYLCASSLDGRGQYGYPFGSGTRLTVV.

This clonotype was found a few times. The chain has TRBV4-2 and TRBJ2-1; D might be TRBD2 (6 bases). Trimming left V 1 base short and J 4 bases short, with 11 bases between. Germline-derived CDR1 and CDR2 are LGHNA and YNFKEQ. This CDR3 contains 15 residues. CDR3: CASSQGGGGYNEQFF. In nucleotides, the CDR3 is TGTGCCAGCAGCCAAGGGGGAGGAGGGTACAATGAGCAGTTCTTC.

This clonotype was found a few times. A much larger clone is a single base away; this may be a read error. The chain is built from TRBV29-1 and TRBJ2-1; 9 nucleotides line up with TRBD2. The CDR3 spans 13 residues. The germline CDR1 and CDR2 sequences are SQVTM and ANQGSEA. The J segment lost 9 bases and the V segment lost 3 bases, leaving 6 bases of the junction unmatched. CDR3 amino acids: CSVDSGRGREQFF. The CDR3 bases are TGCAGCGTTGATAGCGGGAGAGGGCGTGAGCAGTTCTTC.

The chain carries TRBV7-9 and TRBJ2-1; 10 nucleotides agree with TRBD1. The CDR3 has 16 residues. Per the germline V gene, CDR1 is SEHNR and CDR2 is FQNEAQ (reference sequence). Trimming took 3 bases from V and 8 from J; bases not matched to a gene: 10. CDR3 sequence: CASSFSGTGVKDEQFF. The DNA for the CDR3 is TGTGCCAGCAGCTTCTCCGGGACAGGGGTTAAGGATGAGCAGTTCTTC.

The rearrangement joins TRBV11-1 to TRBJ1-4; 9 bases align to TRBD1. Germline CDR1 and CDR2: SGHAT and FQDESV (reference sequence). This CDR3 is 14 amino acids long. V was clipped by 0 bases and J by 10 bases; unmatched bases: 3. CDR3 in amino acids: CASSLAPGQGKLFF. The CDR3 DNA is TGTGCCAGCAGCTTAGCTCCGGGACAGGGAAAACTGTTTTTT.

J is TRBJ2-5 and V is TRBV7-8; no definite D call. V lost 1 base and J 2 bases, leaving 8 bases between the germline ends. Germline-derived CDR1 and CDR2 are SGHVS and FQNEAQ. This CDR3 is built from 14 residues. The CDR3 DNA reads TGTGCCAGCAGCTTAGGGATGGGGCAAGAGACCCAGTACTTC. Its protein product is CASSLGMGQETQYF.